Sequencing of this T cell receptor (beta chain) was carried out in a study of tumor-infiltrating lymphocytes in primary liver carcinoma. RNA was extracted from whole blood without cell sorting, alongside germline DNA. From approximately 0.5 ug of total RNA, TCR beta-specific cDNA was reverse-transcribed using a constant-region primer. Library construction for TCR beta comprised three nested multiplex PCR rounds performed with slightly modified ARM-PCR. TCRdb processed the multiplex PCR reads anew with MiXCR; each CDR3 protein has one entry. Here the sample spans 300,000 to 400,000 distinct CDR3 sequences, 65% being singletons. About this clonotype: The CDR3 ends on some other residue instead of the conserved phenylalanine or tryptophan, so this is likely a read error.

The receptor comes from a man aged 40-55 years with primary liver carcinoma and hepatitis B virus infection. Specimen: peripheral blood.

The CDR3 is CASSSGTPGETQYL. The CDR3 DNA reads TGTGCCAGCAGCTCCGGGACCCCCGGGGAGACCCAGTACTTA. The rearrangement links TRBV6-6 to TRBJ2-5, with D perhaps TRBD1 or TRBD2 (5 bases each). V lost 6 bases to trimming and J lost 5 bases, with 16 bases between them. The length of the CDR3 is 14 residues. CDR1 MNHNY and CDR2 SVGAGI come from the germline V gene (reference sequence).